This note documents a single TCR beta chain sequence. Under the authors' procedure: Researchers report that nucleated cell counts were estimated from reference gene primer amplification. Some clones are missing from TCRdb's copy, which holds only in-frame ones; the method was immunoSEQ multiplex PCR. For V, J and clone size, that table is used; D and trimming come from the DNA. The table lists 75,000 to 95,000 clones, around 90% of them singletons, with around 2.6% in the top ten. This record belongs to a study of blood T cell repertoires in COVID-19. Study as a whole: PBMCs, B-cell-depleted T cells, or T cells were the source of the cDNA or gDNA that made up the material.

In germline, CDR1 is MNHEY, CDR2 SVGAGI. The CDR3 is made up of 13 amino acids. V lost 5 bases and J lost 0, with 8 bases in between. What was sequenced was peripheral blood. The rearrangement uses TRBV6-5 and TRBJ2-7; a weak D match, TRBD2 (6 bases). The sequence derives from a human donor in a cohort sampled during active COVID-19. The CDR3 here is CASSRLVSYEQYF. The CDR3 nucleotides are TGTGCCAGCAGTCGACTAGTCTCCTACGAGCAGTACTTC.